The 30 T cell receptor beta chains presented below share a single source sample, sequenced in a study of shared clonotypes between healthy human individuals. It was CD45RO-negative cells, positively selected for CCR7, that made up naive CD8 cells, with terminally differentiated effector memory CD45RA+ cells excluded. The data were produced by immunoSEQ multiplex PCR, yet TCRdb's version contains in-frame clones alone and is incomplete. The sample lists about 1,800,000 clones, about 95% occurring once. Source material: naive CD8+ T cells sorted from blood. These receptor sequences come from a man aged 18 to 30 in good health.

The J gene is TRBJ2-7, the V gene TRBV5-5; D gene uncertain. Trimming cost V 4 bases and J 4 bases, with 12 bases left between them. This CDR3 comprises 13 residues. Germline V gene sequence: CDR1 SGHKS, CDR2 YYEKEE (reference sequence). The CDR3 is CASSARILYEQYF. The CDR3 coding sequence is TGTGCCAGCAGCGCCCGCATCCTGTACGAGCAGTACTTC. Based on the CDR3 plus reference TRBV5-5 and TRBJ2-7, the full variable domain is DAGVTQSPTHLIKTRGQQVTLRCSPISGHKSVSWYQQVLGQGPQFIFQYYEKEERGRGNFPDRFSARQFPNYSSELNVNALLLGDSALYLCASSARILYEQYFGPGTRLTVT.

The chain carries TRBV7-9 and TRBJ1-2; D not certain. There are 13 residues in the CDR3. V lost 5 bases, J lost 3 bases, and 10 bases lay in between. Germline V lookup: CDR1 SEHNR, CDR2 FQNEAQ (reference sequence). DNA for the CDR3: TGTGCCAGCAGCGATAATCCCCACTATGGCTACACCTTC. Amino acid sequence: CASSDNPHYGYTF. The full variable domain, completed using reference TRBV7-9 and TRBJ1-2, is DTGVSQNPRHKITKRGQNVTFRCDPISEHNRLYWYRQTLGQGPEFLTYFQNEAQLEKSRLLSDRFSAERPKGSFSTLEIQRTEQGDSAMYLCASSDNPHYGYTFGSGTRLTVV.

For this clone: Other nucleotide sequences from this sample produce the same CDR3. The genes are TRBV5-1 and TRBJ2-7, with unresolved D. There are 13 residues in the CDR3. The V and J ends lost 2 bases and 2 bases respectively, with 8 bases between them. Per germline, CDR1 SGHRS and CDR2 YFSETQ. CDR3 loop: CASSLSGTYEQYF. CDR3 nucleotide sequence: TGCGCCAGCAGCTTATCAGGAACCTACGAGCAGTACTTC.

The CDR3, as DNA: TGTGCCACCCTGGACACCGCCACTGAAGCTTTCTTT. Protein sequence: CATLDTATEAFF. The rearrangement links TRBV2 to TRBJ1-1; maybe TRBD1 (5 bases). CDR3 length: 12 residues. Germline V gene sequence: CDR1 SNHLY, CDR2 FYNNEI. Trimming shortened V by 10 bases and J by 4 bases, and 13 bases separated the two germline ends.

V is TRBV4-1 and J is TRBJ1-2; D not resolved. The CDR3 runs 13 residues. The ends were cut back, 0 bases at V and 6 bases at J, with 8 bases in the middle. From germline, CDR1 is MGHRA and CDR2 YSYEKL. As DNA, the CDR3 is TGCGCCAGCAGCCAAGATTATAAGGATGGCTACACCTTC. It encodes CASSQDYKDGYTF.

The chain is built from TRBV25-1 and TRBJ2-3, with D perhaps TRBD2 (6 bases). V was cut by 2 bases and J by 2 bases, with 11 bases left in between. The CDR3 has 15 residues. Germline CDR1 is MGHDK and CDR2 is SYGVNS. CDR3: CASSEGGLLTDTQYF. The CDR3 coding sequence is TGTGCCAGCAGTGAAGGGGGACTTCTCACAGATACGCAGTATTTT.

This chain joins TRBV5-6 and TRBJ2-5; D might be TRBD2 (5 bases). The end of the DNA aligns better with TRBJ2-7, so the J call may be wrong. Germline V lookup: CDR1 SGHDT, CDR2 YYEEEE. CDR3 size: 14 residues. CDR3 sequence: CASSLVDGTYEQYF. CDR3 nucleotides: TGTGCCAGCAGCTTGGTGGACGGGACCTACGAGCAGTACTTC.

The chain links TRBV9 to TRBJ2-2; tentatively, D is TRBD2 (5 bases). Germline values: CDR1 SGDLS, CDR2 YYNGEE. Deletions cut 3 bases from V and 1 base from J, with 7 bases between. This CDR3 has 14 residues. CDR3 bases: TGTGCCAGCAGCGGAGGGTTGAACACCGGGGAGCTGTTTTTT. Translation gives CASSGGLNTGELFF.

CDR3 DNA sequence: TGTGCCAGCAGTCTTCGTCTAGCGGGGGGGGTCGATGAGCAGTTCTTC. Protein: CASSLRLAGGVDEQFF. The V gene is TRBV27, the J gene TRBJ2-1; 12 nucleotides agree with TRBD2. V lost 5 bases, J lost 8 bases, and 10 bases stayed unmatched. CDR1 is MNHEY and CDR2 is SMNVEV in the germline V gene (reference sequence). The CDR3 spans 16 residues.

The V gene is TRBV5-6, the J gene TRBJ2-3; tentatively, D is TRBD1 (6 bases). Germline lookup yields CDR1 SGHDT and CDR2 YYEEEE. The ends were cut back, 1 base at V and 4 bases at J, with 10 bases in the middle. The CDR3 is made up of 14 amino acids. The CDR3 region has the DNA TGTGCCAGCAGCTTGACAGGGAATCCAGATACGCAGTATTTT. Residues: CASSLTGNPDTQYF.

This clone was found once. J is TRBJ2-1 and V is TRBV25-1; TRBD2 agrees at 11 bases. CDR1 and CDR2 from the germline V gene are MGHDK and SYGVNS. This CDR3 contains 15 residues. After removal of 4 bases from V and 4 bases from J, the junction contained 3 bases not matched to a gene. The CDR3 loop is CASSGGLAAYNEQFF. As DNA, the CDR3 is TGTGCCAGCAGTGGGGGACTAGCGGCTTACAATGAGCAGTTCTTC.

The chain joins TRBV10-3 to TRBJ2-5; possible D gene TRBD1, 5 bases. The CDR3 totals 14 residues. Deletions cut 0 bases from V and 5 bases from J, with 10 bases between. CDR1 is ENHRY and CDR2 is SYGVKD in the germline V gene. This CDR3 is CAISESGESETQYF. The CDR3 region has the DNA TGTGCCATCAGTGAGTCAGGGGAAAGCGAGACCCAGTACTTC.

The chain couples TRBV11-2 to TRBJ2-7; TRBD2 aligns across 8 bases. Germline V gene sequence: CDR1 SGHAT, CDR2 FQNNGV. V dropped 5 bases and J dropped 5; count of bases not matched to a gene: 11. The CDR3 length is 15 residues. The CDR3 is CASSGPGLVVHEQYF. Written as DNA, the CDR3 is TGTGCCAGCAGCGGCCCGGGACTAGTCGTCCACGAGCAGTACTTC.

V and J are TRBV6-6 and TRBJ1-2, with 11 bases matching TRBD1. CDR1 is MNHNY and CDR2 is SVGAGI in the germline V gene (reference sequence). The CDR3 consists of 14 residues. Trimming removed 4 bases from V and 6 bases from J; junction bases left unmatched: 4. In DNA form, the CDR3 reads TGTGCCAGCAGTTGGACAGGGGGCGCTGATGGCTACACCTTC. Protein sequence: CASSWTGGADGYTF.

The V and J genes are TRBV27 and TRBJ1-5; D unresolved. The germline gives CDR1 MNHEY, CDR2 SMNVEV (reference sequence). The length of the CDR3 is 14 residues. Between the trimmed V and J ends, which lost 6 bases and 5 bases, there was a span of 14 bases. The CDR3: CASRPLLAYQPQHF. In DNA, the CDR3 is TGTGCCAGCAGACCACTGTTAGCTTATCAGCCCCAGCATTTT.

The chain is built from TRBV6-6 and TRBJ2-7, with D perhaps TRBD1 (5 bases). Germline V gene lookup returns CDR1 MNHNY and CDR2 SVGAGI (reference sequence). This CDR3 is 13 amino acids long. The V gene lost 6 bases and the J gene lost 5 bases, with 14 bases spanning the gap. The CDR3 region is CASSPNDRDEQYF. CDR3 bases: TGTGCCAGCAGCCCTAATGACAGAGACGAGCAGTACTTC.

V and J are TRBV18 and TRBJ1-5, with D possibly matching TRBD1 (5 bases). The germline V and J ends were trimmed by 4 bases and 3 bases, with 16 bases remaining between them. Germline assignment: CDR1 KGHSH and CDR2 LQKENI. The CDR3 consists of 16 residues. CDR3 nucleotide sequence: TGTGCCAGCTCACTAGGGACGGGCGTGGACAATCAGCCCCAGCATTTT. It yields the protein CASSLGTGVDNQPQHF.

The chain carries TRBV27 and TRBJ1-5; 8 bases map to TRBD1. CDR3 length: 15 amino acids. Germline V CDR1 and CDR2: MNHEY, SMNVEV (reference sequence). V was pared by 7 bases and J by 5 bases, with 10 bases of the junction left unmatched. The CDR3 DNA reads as TGTGCCAGCAAATGGACAGGGACTTCCTATCAGCCCCAGCATTTT. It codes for CASKWTGTSYQPQHF.

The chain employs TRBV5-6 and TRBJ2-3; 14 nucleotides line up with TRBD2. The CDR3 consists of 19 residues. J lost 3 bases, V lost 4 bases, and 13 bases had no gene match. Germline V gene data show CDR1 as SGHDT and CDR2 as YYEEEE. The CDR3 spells CASSPPGTGTSGSTDTQYF. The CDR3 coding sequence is TGTGCCAGCAGCCCACCCGGGACAGGGACTAGCGGGAGTACAGATACGCAGTATTTT.

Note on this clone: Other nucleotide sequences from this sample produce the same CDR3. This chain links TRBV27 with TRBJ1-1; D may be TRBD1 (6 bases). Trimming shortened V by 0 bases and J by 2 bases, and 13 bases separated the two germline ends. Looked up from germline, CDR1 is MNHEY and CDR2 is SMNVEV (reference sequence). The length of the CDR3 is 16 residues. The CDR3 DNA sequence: TGTGCCAGCAGTTTATCCCCGGGGGCCGGAAACACTGAAGCTTTCTTT. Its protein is CASSLSPGAGNTEAFF.

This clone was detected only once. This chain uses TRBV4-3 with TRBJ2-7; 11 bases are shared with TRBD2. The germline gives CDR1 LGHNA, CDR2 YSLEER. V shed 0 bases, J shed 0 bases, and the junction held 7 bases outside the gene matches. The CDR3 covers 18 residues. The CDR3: CASSQDKGLAEGSYEQYF. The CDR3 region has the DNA TGCGCCAGCAGCCAAGATAAGGGACTAGCGGAGGGCTCCTACGAGCAGTACTTC.

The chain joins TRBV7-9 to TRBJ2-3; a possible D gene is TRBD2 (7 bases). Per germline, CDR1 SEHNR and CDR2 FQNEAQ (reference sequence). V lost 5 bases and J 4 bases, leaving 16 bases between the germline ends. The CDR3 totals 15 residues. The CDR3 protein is CASSTKGGLADTQYF. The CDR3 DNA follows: TGTGCCAGCAGCACTAAGGGGGGGCTCGCAGATACGCAGTATTTT.

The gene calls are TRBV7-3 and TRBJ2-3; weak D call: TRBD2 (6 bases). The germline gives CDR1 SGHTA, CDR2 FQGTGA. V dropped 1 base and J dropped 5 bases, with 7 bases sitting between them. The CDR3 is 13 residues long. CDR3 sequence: CASSLKGGDTQYF. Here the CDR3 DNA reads TGTGCCAGCAGCTTAAAGGGAGGAGATACGCAGTATTTT.

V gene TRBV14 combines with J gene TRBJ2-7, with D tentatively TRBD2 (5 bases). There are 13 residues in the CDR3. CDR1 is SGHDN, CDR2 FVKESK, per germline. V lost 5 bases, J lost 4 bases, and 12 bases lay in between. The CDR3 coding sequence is TGTGCCAGCAGCGAATACGGGGTTTACGAGCAGTACTTC. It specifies CASSEYGVYEQYF. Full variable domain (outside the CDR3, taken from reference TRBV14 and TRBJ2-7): EAGVTQFPSHSVIEKGQTVTLRCDPISGHDNLYWYRRVMGKEIKFLLHFVKESKQDESGMPNNRFLAERTGGTYSTLKVQPAELEDSGVYFCASSEYGVYEQYFGPGTRLTVT.

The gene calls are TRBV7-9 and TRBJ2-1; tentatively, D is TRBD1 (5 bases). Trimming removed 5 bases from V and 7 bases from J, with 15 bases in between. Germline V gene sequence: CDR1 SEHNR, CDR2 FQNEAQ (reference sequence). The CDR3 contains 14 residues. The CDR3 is CASSAEGVWNEQFF. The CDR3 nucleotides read TGTGCCAGCAGCGCGGAAGGGGTCTGGAATGAGCAGTTCTTC.

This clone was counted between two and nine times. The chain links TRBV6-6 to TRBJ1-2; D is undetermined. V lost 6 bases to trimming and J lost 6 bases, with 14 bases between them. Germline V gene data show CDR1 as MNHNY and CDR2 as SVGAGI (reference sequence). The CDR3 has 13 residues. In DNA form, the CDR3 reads TGTGCCAGCAGCCCTTGGACGGACGATGGCTACACCTTC. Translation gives CASSPWTDDGYTF.

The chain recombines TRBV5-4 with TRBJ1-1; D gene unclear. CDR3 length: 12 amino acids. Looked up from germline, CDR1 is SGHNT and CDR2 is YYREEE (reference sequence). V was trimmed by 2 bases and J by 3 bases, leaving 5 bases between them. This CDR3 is CASSLPYTEAFF. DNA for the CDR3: TGTGCCAGCAGCTTACCATACACTGAAGCTTTCTTT.

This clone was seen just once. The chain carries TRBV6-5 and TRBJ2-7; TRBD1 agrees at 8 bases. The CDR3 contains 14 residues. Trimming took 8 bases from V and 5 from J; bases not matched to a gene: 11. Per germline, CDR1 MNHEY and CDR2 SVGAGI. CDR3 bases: TGTGCCAGCGGGGTCCTGGAGACAGGGGACGAGCAGTACTTC. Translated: CASGVLETGDEQYF.

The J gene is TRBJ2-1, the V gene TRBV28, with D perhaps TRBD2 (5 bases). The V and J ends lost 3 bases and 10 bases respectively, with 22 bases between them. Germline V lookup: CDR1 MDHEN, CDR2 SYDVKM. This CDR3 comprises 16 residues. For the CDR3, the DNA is TGTGCCAGCAGTTTCCGACCACGGGCTACCCCGGGGGAGCAGTTCTTC. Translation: CASSFRPRATPGEQFF.

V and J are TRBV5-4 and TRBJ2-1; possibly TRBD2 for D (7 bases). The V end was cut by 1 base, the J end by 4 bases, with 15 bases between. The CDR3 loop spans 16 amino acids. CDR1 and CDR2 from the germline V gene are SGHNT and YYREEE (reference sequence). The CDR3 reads CASSLPEGGPYNEQFF. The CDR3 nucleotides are TGTGCCAGCAGCTTGCCCGAGGGGGGGCCATACAATGAGCAGTTCTTC.